The TCR beta chain under discussion was sequenced for a study of OX40 agonist ivuxolimab in advanced cancers. Overall study context: The eligibility criteria allowed prior anti-PD-1, anti-PD-L1 or anti-CTLA-4 therapy, and 30% to 45% had some.

The assay was immunoSEQ multiplex PCR, and TCRdb's table has in-frame clones only and misses some. The table lists about 73,000 clones, more than 85% of them singletons. Per the germline V gene, CDR1 is SGDLS and CDR2 is YYNGEE. Trimming removed 3 bases at V and 0 bases at J, with 3 bases between. The CDR3 is made up of 12 amino acids. At cycle 4 day 1, cycle 7 day 1, and baseline, blood was sampled. Study findings and constraints: With doses of 0.1 to 3.0 mg/kg, CD4+ and CD8+ blood T cells had undergone clonal expansion by week 6.

A remark on this clone: Its antigen is unidentified.

This TCR derives from an adult with an advanced solid tumor such as melanoma, head and neck, liver or kidney cancer. V is TRBV9 and J is TRBJ2-5; no firm D call. Sequenced here: CD4+ or CD8+ T cells sorted from blood, sampled in a trial of the OX40 agonist ivuxolimab. The CDR3 protein is CASSAHQETQYF. The DNA for the CDR3 is TGTGCCAGCAGCGCACACCAAGAGACCCAGTACTTC.